A selection of T cell receptor beta chains follows, all from one sample in a study of blood T cell repertoires in COVID-19. The table came from immunoSEQ multiplex PCR; TCRdb's copy has only in-frame clones and leaves some out. The sample carries 200,000 or so clones, over 70% recorded once. What was sequenced was peripheral blood. These TCRs come from a man aged 55 to 69 with active or convalescent COVID-19. Both conserved end residues are part of each CDR3. A D gene is named only where the DNA matches it firmly. Clone size is shown for a subset of rows, as once, few, many or a class of expanded clone.

clone_size d_call j_call v_call cdr3_aa cdr3_nt
- - TRBJ2-3 TRBV9 CASSVAAGQGTQYF TGTGCCAGCAGCGTAGCGGCGGGGCAGGGTACGCAGTATTTT
- - TRBJ1-3 TRBV6-6 CAGRGAASSGNTIYF TGTGCCGGCCGGGGGGCGGCCAGCTCTGGAAACACCATATATTTT
- - TRBJ1-1 TRBV9 CASGTGDTEAFF TGTGCCAGCGGGACGGGGGACACTGAAGCTTTCTTT
- TRBD1 TRBJ2-7 TRBV27 CASRRTGRTYEQYF TGTGCCAGCAGAAGGACAGGGCGGACCTACGAGCAGTACTTC
- TRBD2 TRBJ2-1 TRBV29-1 CSVAGTSGSQIINEQFF TGCAGCGTTGCAGGGACTAGCGGGAGTCAGATTATAAATGAGCAGTTCTTC
- TRBD2 TRBJ2-7 TRBV12-3/TRBV12-4 CASRPGGREQYF TGTGCCAGCCGGCCGGGGGGGCGCGAGCAGTACTTC
- TRBD2 TRBJ2-7 TRBV28 CASRERELLYEQYF TGTGCCAGCAGGGAGCGGGAACTCCTCTACGAGCAGTACTTC
once - TRBJ2-7 TRBV30 CAWRGSGRHEQYF TGTGCCTGGAGAGGGTCGGGGAGGCACGAGCAGTACTTC
- - TRBJ2-3 TRBV28 CASSPAQTADTQYF TGTGCCAGCAGTCCCGCGCAAACAGCAGATACGCAGTATTTT
- TRBD2 TRBJ2-1 TRBV4-2 CASSQDRSSGRAYFVNEQFF TGTGCCAGCAGCCAAGACCGGTCTAGCGGGAGGGCCTACTTCGTAAATGAGCAGTTCTTC
few - TRBJ2-7 TRBV21-1 CASSKLKKTGTGGLEQYF TGTGCCAGCAGCAAACTGAAAAAGACCGGGACAGGGGGTTTGGAGCAGTACTTC
once TRBD1 TRBJ2-6 TRBV9 CASSPWTDRVTGANVLTF TGTGCCAGCAGCCCCTGGACGGACAGGGTAACCGGGGCCAACGTCCTGACTTTC
- TRBD2 TRBJ2-7 TRBV7-2 CASSQRGPTYEQYF TGTGCCAGCAGCCAGCGGGGCCCCACCTACGAGCAGTACTTC
- TRBD2 TRBJ2-7 TRBV4-3 CASSQDRRTSSIEQYF TGCGCCAGCAGCCAAGATAGAAGGACTAGCTCGATAGAGCAGTACTTC
few TRBD2 TRBJ2-2 TRBV7-9 CASSSLRSGSIDGELFF TGTGCCAGCAGCTCACTCCGTAGCGGGAGCATCGACGGGGAGCTGTTTTTT
- - TRBJ2-1 TRBV19 CASSADRSLFF TGTGCCAGTAGTGCGGACAGATCATTGTTCTTC
- - TRBJ2-3 TRBV5-1 CASMAHRLGSWLDTQYF TGCGCCAGCATGGCCCACAGACTAGGCTCCTGGTTGGATACGCAGTATTTT
- - TRBJ2-1 TRBV27 CASSLELSSYNEQFF TGTGCCAGCAGTTTGGAGCTAAGCTCCTACAATGAGCAGTTCTTC
few - TRBJ2-4 TRBV5-4 CASSSSEGLGAKYF TGTGCCAGCAGCTCTTCAGAGGGACTCGGAGCGAAGTACTTC
few - TRBJ1-4 TRBV2 CASSTAGGGGDEKLFF TGTGCCAGCAGCACCGCGGGGGGGGGCGGAGATGAAAAACTGTTTTTT
- - TRBJ2-1 TRBV5-1 CASNLESSYNEQFF TGCGCCAGCAATCTAGAGAGCTCCTACAATGAGCAGTTCTTC
- - TRBJ2-7 TRBV28 CASRTANPGEQYF TGTGCCAGCAGAACAGCCAACCCGGGAGAGCAGTACTTC
- TRBD2 TRBJ2-1 TRBV7-2 CASSLVTSGGSSYNEQFF TGTGCCAGCAGCTTGGTTACTAGCGGGGGAAGCTCCTACAATGAGCAGTTCTTC
- TRBD1 TRBJ1-6 TRBV6-5 CASSYSQGANSPLHF TGTGCCAGCAGTTACTCACAGGGGGCGAATTCACCCCTCCACTTT
- - TRBJ2-2 TRBV9 CASSVATNGELFF TGTGCCAGCAGCGTAGCTACGAACGGGGAGCTGTTTTTT
- TRBD1 TRBJ1-5 TRBV28 CAIQPSGQGGQPQHF TGTGCCATCCAACCTTCGGGACAGGGCGGTCAGCCCCAGCATTTT